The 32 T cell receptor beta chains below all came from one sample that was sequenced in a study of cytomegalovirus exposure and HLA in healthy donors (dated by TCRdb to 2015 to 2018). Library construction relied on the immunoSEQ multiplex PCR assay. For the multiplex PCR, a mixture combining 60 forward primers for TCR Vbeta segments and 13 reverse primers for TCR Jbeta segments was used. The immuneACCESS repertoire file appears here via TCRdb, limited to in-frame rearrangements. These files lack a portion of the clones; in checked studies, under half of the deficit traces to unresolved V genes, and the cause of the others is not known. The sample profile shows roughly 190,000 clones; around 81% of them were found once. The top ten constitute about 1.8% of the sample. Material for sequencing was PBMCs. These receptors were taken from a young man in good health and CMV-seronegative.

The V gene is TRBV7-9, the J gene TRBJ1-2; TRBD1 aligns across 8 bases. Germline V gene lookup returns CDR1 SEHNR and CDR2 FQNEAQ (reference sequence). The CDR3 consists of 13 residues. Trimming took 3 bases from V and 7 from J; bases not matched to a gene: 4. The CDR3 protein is CASSLDRVAGYTF. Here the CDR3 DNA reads TGTGCCAGCAGCTTGGACAGGGTGGCTGGCTACACCTTC.

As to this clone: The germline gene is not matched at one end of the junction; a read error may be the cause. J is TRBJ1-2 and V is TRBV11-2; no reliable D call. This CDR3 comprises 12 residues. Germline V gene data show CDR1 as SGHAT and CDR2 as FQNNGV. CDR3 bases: TGTGCCAGCAGCTTAGGGTCTAGGACTCCGATCTTC. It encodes CASSLGSRTPIF.

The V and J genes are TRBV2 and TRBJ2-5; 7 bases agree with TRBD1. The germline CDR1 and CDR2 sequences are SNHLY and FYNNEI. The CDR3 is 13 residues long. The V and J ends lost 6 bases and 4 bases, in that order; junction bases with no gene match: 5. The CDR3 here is CASRSGTAETQYF. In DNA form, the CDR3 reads TGTGCCAGCAGATCCGGGACAGCAGAGACCCAGTACTTC.

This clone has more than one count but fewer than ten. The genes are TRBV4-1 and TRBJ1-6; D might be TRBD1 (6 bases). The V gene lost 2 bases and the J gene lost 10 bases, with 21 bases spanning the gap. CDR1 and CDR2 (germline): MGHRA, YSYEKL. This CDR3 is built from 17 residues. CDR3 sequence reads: CASSQFGAGQSESPLHF. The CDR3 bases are TGCGCCAGCAGCCAATTTGGAGCGGGACAATCTGAATCACCCCTCCACTTT.

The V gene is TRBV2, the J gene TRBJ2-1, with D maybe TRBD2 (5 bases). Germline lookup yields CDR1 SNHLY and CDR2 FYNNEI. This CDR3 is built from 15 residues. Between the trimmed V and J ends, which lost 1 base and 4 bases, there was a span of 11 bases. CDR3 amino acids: CASSEEASRYNEQFF. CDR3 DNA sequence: TGTGCCAGCAGTGAAGAGGCTAGCAGATACAATGAGCAGTTCTTC.

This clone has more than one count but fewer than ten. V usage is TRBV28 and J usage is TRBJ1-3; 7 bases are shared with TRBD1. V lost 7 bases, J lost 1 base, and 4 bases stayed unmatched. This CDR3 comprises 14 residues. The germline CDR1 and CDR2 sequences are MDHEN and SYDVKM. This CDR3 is CASNTQGSGNTIYF. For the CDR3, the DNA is TGTGCCAGCAACACACAGGGGTCTGGAAACACCATATATTTT. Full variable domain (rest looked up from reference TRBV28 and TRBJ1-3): DVKVTQSSRYLVKRTGEKVFLECVQDMDHENMFWYRQDPGLGLRLIYFSYDVKMKEKGDIPEGYSVSREKKERFSLILESASTNQTSMYLCASNTQGSGNTIYFGEGSWLTVV.

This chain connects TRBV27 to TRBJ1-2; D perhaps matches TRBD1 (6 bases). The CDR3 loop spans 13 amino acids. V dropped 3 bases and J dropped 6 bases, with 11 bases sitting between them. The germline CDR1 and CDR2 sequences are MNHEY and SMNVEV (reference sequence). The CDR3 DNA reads TGTGCCAGCAGTTTTGGCAGGGGAGATGGCTACACCTTC. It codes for CASSFGRGDGYTF.

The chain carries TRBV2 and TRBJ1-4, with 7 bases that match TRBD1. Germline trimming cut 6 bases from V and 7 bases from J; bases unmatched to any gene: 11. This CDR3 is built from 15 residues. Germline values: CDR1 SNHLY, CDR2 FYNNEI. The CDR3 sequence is CASRDFGTASEKLFF. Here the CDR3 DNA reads TGTGCCAGCAGGGATTTCGGGACAGCAAGTGAAAAACTGTTTTTT.

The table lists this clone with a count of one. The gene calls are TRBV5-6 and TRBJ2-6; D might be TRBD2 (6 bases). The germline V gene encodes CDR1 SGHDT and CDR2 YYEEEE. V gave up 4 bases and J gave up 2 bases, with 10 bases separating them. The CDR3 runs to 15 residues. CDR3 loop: CASSGWGAGANVLTF. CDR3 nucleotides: TGTGCCAGCAGCGGTTGGGGGGCTGGGGCCAACGTCCTGACTTTC.

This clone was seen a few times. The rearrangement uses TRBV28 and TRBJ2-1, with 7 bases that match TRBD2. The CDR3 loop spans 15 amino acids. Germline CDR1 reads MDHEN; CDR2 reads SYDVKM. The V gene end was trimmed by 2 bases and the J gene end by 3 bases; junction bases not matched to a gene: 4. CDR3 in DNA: TGTGCCAGCAGTTTAGGACTAGGTCTCTACAATGAGCAGTTCTTC. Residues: CASSLGLGLYNEQFF.

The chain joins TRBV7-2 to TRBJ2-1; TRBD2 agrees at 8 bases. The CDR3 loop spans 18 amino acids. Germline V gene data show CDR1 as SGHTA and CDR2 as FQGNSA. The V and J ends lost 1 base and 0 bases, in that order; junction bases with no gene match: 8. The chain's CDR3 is CASSLVPLSGSSYNEQFF. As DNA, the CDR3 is TGTGCCAGCAGCTTAGTGCCTCTGAGCGGGAGCTCCTACAATGAGCAGTTCTTC.

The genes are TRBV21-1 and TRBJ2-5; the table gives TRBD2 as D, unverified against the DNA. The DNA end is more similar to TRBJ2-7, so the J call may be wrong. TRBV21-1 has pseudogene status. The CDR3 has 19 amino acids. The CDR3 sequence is CASSKPKQETSGRGHEQYF. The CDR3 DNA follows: TGTGCCAGCAGCAAACCAAAGCAGGAGACTAGCGGGAGAGGGCACGAGCAGTACTTC.

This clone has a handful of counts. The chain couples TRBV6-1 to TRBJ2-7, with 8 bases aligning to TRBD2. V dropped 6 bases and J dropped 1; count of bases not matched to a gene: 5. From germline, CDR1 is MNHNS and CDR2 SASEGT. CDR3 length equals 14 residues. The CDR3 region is CASRLRGGSYEQYF. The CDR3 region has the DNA TGTGCCAGCAGGCTACGCGGGGGGTCCTACGAGCAGTACTTC.

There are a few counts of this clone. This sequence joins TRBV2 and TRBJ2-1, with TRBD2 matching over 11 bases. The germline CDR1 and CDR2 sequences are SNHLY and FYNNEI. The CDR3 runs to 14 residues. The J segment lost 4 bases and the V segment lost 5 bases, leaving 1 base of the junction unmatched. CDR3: CASSIAGGYNEQFF. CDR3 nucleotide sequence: TGTGCCAGCAGTATAGCGGGAGGGTACAATGAGCAGTTCTTC.

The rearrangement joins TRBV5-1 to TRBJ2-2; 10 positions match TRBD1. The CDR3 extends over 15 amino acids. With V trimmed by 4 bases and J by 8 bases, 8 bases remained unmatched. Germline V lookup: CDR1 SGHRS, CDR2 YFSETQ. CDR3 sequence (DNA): TGCGCCAGCAGCGCCACGACAGGGGGCAGGGGGGAGCTGTTTTTT. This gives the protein CASSATTGGRGELFF.

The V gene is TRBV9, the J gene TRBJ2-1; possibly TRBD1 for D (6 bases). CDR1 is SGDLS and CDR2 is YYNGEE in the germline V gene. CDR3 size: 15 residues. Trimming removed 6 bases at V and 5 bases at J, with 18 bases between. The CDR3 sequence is CASNPRGTGNNEQFF. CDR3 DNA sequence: TGTGCCAGCAACCCAAGGGGGACGGGTAACAATGAGCAGTTCTTC.

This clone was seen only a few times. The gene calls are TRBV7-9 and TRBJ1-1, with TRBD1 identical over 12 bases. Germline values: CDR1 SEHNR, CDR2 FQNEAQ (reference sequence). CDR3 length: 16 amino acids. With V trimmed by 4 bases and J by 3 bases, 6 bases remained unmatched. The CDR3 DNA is TGTGCCAGCAGCTATCCGGGACAGGGGGCGGACACTGAAGCTTTCTTT. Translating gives CASSYPGQGADTEAFF.

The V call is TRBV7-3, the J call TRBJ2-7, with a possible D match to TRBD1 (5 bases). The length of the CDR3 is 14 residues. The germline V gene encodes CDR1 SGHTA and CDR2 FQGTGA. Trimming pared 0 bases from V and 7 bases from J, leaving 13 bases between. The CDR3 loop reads CASSLTVGAQEQYF. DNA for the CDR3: TGTGCCAGCAGCTTAACGGTTGGGGCCCAGGAGCAGTACTTC.

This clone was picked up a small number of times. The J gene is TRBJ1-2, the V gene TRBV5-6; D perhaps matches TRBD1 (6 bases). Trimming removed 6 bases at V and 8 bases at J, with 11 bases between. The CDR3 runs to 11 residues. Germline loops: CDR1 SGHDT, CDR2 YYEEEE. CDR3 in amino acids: CASTYREGYTF. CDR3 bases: TGTGCCAGCACCTACAGGGAAGGCTACACCTTC.

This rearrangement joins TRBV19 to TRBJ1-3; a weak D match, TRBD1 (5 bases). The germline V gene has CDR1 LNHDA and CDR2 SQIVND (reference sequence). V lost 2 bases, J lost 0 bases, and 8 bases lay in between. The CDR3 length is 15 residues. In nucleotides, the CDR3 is TGTGCCAGTAGTATACAGGGTGCCTCTGGAAACACCATATATTTT. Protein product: CASSIQGASGNTIYF.

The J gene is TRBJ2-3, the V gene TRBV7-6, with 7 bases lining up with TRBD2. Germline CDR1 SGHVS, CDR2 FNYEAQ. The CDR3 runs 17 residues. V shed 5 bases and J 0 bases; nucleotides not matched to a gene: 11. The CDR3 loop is CASSPLPSGGSTDTQYF. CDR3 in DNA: TGTGCCAGCAGCCCCCTCCCTAGCGGAGGGAGCACAGATACGCAGTATTTT.

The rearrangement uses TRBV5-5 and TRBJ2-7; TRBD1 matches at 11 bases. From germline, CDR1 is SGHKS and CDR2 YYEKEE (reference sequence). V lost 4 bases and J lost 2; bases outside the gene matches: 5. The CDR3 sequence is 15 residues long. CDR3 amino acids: CASSPGGQGAYEQYF. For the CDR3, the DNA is TGTGCCAGCAGCCCGGGGGGACAGGGGGCCTACGAGCAGTACTTC.

The CDR3 bases are TGCGCCAGCAGCTTGAGGGGGCGCGGGAATCTCGAGCAGTACTTC. Protein product: CASSLRGRGNLEQYF. The chain couples TRBV5-1 to TRBJ2-7, with D maybe TRBD1 (7 bases). This CDR3 spans 15 amino acids. Germline V lookup: CDR1 SGHRS, CDR2 YFSETQ. V was cut by 1 base and J by 6 bases, with 17 bases left in between.

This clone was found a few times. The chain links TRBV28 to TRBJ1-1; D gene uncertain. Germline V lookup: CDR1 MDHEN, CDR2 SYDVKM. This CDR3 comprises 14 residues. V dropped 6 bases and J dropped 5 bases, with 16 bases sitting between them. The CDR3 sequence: CASSPSRWRTEAFF. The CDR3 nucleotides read TGTGCCAGCAGCCCTTCTCGTTGGAGGACTGAAGCTTTCTTT.

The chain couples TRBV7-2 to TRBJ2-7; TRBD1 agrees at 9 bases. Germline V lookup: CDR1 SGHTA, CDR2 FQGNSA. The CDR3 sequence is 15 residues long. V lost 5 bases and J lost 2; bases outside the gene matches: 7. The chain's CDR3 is CASSTGTGKAYEQYF. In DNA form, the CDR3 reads TGTGCCAGCAGCACAGGGACAGGGAAGGCCTACGAGCAGTACTTC.

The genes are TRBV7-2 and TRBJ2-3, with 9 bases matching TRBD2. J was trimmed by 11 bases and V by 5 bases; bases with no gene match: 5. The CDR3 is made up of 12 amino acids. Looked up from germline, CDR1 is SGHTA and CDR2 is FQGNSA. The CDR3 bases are TGTGCCAGCAGCCCGCGACTAGCGGAGCAGTATTTT. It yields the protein CASSPRLAEQYF.

The CDR3 region has the DNA TGTGCCAGCAGCTTCGGGACACTGGCGGGGGGGCAGTACTTC. Translation gives CASSFGTLAGGQYF. This sequence joins TRBV5-4 and TRBJ2-7, with 8 positions matching TRBD2. Germline lookup yields CDR1 SGHNT and CDR2 YYREEE (reference sequence). This CDR3 region has 14 residues. V dropped 2 bases and J dropped 9; count of bases not matched to a gene: 10.

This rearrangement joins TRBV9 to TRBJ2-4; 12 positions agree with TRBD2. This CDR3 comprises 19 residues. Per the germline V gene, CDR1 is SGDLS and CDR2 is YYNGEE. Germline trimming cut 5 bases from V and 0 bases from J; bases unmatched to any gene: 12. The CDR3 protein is CASRKRLAGERLAKNIQYF. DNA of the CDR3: TGTGCCAGCAGAAAAAGACTAGCGGGAGAGAGACTAGCCAAAAACATTCAGTACTTC.

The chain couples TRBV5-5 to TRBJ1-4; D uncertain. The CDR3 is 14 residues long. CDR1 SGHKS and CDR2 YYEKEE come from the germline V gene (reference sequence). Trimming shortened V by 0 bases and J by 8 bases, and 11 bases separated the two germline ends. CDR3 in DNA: TGTGCCAGCAGCTTGGGCCCCGACGGGGAAAAACTGTTTTTT. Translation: CASSLGPDGEKLFF.

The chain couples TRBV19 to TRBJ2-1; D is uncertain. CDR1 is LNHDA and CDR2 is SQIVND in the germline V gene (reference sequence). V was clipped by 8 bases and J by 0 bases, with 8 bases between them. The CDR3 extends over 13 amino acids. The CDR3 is CASGWSSYNEQFF. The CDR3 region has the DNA TGTGCCAGTGGCTGGAGCTCCTACAATGAGCAGTTCTTC.

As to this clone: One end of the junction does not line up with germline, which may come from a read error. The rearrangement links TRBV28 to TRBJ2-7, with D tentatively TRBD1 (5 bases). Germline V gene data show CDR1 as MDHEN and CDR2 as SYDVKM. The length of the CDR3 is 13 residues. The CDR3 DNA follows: TGTGCCAGCAGTAACCCTCGACAGTTCCAACGGATCTTC. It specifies CASSNPRQFQRIF.

This chain's CDR3 is CASSQDYHRASGRTDTQYF. DNA for the CDR3: TGCGCCAGCAGCCAAGACTACCACCGGGCTAGCGGGAGAACAGATACGCAGTATTTT. This rearrangement joins TRBV4-3 to TRBJ2-3; TRBD2 agrees at 10 bases. Per germline, CDR1 LGHNA and CDR2 YSLEER. The CDR3 extends over 19 amino acids. J lost 3 bases, V lost 0 bases, and 12 bases had no gene match.